A selection of T cell receptor beta chains follows, all from one sample in a study of OX40 agonist ivuxolimab in advanced cancers. The assay was immunoSEQ multiplex PCR, and TCRdb's table has in-frame clones only and misses some. The table shows roughly 87,000 clones, with approximately 90% occurring only once. Material: CD4+ or CD8+ T cells sorted from blood, obtained in a trial of the OX40 agonist ivuxolimab. The receptors originated from an adult with an advanced solid tumor such as melanoma, head and neck, liver or kidney cancer. Each CDR3 is given with its conserved first and last residue. The order of the fields is CDR3 length, D gene, V gene, J gene, CDR3 protein, CDR3 DNA. The D gene is left open where the match is weak.

cdr3_length: 16
d_call: TRBD2
v_call: TRBV7-8
j_call: TRBJ2-3
cdr3_aa: CASSLGTSGFTDTQYF
cdr3_nt: TGTGCCAGCAGCTTAGGGACTAGCGGATTCACAGATACGCAGTATTTT

cdr3_length: 14
d_call: -
v_call: TRBV10-2
j_call: TRBJ2-1
cdr3_aa: CATTRDRSYNEQFF
cdr3_nt: TGCGCCACCACTAGGGACCGCTCCTACAATGAGCAGTTCTTC

cdr3_length: 13
d_call: -
v_call: TRBV5-1
j_call: TRBJ2-5
cdr3_aa: CASSLGLQETQYF
cdr3_nt: TGCGCCAGCAGCTTGGGACTCCAAGAGACCCAGTACTTC

cdr3_length: 13
d_call: -
v_call: TRBV5-4
j_call: TRBJ2-5
cdr3_aa: CASSLVGEETQYF
cdr3_nt: TGTGCCAGCAGCTTGGTGGGGGAAGAGACCCAGTACTTC

cdr3_length: 13
d_call: -
v_call: TRBV28
j_call: TRBJ2-7
cdr3_aa: CASSPRRPYEQYF
cdr3_nt: TGTGCCAGCAGTCCGCGGAGACCCTACGAGCAGTACTTC

cdr3_length: 13
d_call: TRBD2
v_call: TRBV30
j_call: TRBJ2-7
cdr3_aa: CAWGLAGGWEQYF
cdr3_nt: TGTGCCTGGGGCCTAGCGGGAGGCTGGGAGCAGTACTTC

cdr3_length: 13
d_call: -
v_call: TRBV5-1
j_call: TRBJ1-2
cdr3_aa: CASSLAENYGYTF
cdr3_nt: TGCGCCAGCAGCTTGGCAGAAAACTATGGCTACACCTTC

cdr3_length: 11
d_call: -
v_call: TRBV7-2
j_call: TRBJ1-2
cdr3_aa: CASSLNTGYTF
cdr3_nt: TGTGCCAGCAGCTTAAACACTGGCTACACCTTC

cdr3_length: 14
d_call: -
v_call: TRBV10-3
j_call: TRBJ2-5
cdr3_aa: CAISPGHGRETQYF
cdr3_nt: TGTGCCATCAGCCCGGGACACGGGAGGGAGACCCAGTACTTC

cdr3_length: 19
d_call: TRBD2
v_call: TRBV10-3
j_call: TRBJ2-1
cdr3_aa: CAISEGLAGGKSSYNEQFF
cdr3_nt: TGTGCCATCAGTGAGGGACTAGCGGGAGGGAAAAGCTCCTACAATGAGCAGTTCTTC

cdr3_length: 16
d_call: -
v_call: TRBV18
j_call: TRBJ1-4
cdr3_aa: CASSRERLVANEKLFF
cdr3_nt: TGTGCCAGCTCACGCGAGAGGCTCGTGGCTAATGAAAAACTGTTTTTT

cdr3_length: 17
d_call: TRBD1
v_call: TRBV5-1
j_call: TRBJ1-3
cdr3_aa: CASSLEQGATYGNTIYF
cdr3_nt: TGCGCCAGCAGCTTGGAACAGGGGGCGACTTATGGAAACACCATATATTTT

cdr3_length: 14
d_call: TRBD1
v_call: TRBV4-1
j_call: TRBJ1-1
cdr3_aa: CASSHSDRVTEAFF
cdr3_nt: TGCGCCAGCAGCCACTCGGACAGGGTCACTGAAGCTTTCTTT

cdr3_length: 13
d_call: -
v_call: TRBV6-6
j_call: TRBJ1-1
cdr3_aa: CASSYNRDGEAFF
cdr3_nt: TGTGCCAGCAGTTACAACAGGGACGGGGAGGCTTTCTTT

cdr3_length: 14
d_call: -
v_call: TRBV5-1
j_call: TRBJ1-1
cdr3_aa: CASSASQGSTEAFF
cdr3_nt: TGCGCCAGCAGTGCCAGCCAAGGTAGCACTGAAGCTTTCTTT

cdr3_length: 12
d_call: TRBD2
v_call: TRBV2
j_call: TRBJ2-5
cdr3_aa: CASSEYSGRGDF
cdr3_nt: TGTGCCAGCAGTGAATATAGCGGTCGGGGGGACTTC

cdr3_length: 13
d_call: TRBD1
v_call: TRBV29-1
j_call: TRBJ2-7
cdr3_aa: CSVSTGGSYEQYF
cdr3_nt: TGCAGCGTCTCGACAGGGGGGTCCTACGAGCAGTACTTC

cdr3_length: 14
d_call: -
v_call: TRBV29-1
j_call: TRBJ2-5
cdr3_aa: CSVEDVSGYETQYF
cdr3_nt: TGCAGCGTTGAAGATGTTTCGGGATACGAGACCCAGTACTTC

cdr3_length: 15
d_call: -
v_call: TRBV7-8
j_call: TRBJ1-1
cdr3_aa: CASSLLWGMNTEAFF
cdr3_nt: TGTGCCAGCAGCTTACTTTGGGGGATGAACACTGAAGCTTTCTTT

cdr3_length: 13
d_call: -
v_call: TRBV11-2
j_call: TRBJ1-4
cdr3_aa: CASSLDLTGVLFF
cdr3_nt: TGTGCCAGCAGCTTAGATCTAACCGGGGTACTGTTTTTT

cdr3_length: 15
d_call: TRBD1
v_call: TRBV6-5
j_call: TRBJ1-4
cdr3_aa: CASSYSDRGYEKLFF
cdr3_nt: TGTGCCAGCAGTTACTCCGACAGGGGGTATGAAAAACTGTTTTTT

cdr3_length: 14
d_call: -
v_call: TRBV27
j_call: TRBJ2-5
cdr3_aa: CASSLSGGLETQYF
cdr3_nt: TGTGCCAGCAGTTTATCAGGGGGGTTAGAGACCCAGTACTTC

cdr3_length: 12
d_call: -
v_call: TRBV6-5
j_call: TRBJ1-2
cdr3_aa: CASSSPGYGYTF
cdr3_nt: TGTGCCAGCAGTTCCCCCGGGTATGGCTACACCTTC

cdr3_length: 15
d_call: TRBD1
v_call: TRBV28
j_call: TRBJ1-1
cdr3_aa: CASTPAGTGNAEAFF
cdr3_nt: TGTGCCAGCACCCCGGCCGGGACAGGGAACGCTGAAGCTTTCTTT

cdr3_length: 16
d_call: TRBD2
v_call: TRBV10-3
j_call: TRBJ2-3
cdr3_aa: CAISESGGESTDTQYF
cdr3_nt: TGTGCCATCAGTGAGTCCGGGGGGGAGAGCACAGATACGCAGTATTTT

cdr3_length: 15
d_call: -
v_call: TRBV7-3
j_call: TRBJ2-3
cdr3_aa: CASSSSGTSTDTQYF
cdr3_nt: TGTGCCAGCAGCTCTTCCGGGACTAGCACAGATACGCAGTATTTT

cdr3_length: 17
d_call: -
v_call: TRBV1
j_call: TRBJ2-2
cdr3_aa: CTSSRVDRVVWVGELFF
cdr3_nt: TGCACCAGCAGCCGAGTGGACAGGGTTGTATGGGTCGGGGAGCTGTTTTTT

cdr3_length: 16
d_call: -
v_call: TRBV9
j_call: TRBJ2-5
cdr3_aa: CASSVRAAQIQETQYF
cdr3_nt: TGTGCCAGCAGCGTTCGAGCGGCTCAGATCCAAGAGACCCAGTACTTC